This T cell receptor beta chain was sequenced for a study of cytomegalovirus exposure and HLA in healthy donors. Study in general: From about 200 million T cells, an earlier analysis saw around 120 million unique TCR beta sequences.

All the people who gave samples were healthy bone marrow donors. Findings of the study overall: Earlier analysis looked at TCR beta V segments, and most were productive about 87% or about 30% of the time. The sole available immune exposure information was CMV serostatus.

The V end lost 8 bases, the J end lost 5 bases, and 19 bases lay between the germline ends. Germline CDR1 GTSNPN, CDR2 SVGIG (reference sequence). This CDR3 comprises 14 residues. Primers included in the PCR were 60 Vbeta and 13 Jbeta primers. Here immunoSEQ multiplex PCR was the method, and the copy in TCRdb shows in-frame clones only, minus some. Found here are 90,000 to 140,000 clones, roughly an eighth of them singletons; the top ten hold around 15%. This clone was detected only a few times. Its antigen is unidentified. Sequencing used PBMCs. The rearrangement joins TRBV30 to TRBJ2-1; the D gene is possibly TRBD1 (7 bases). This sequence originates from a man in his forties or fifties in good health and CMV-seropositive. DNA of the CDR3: TGTGCCGCGCAACAGGGGTCGGGGGACAATGAGCAGTTCTTC. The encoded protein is CAAQQGSGDNEQFF.